These T cell receptor beta chains were read from a single sample in a study of blood T cell repertoires in COVID-19. TCRdb keeps only in-frame clones here, not all; method: immunoSEQ multiplex PCR. The profile shows about 140,000 clones, 75% to 90% of them singletons. The sequenced sample consisted of peripheral blood. All receptors derive from a woman of 80 years or more with acute or convalescent COVID-19. Each CDR3 is given with its conserved first and last residue. D genes are given only for firm matches. A row's size may be missing; if present it is once, few, many or a size class.

V gene	J gene	clone size	D gene	CDR3 protein	CDR3 DNA
TRBV6-1	TRBJ1-4	once	TRBD1	CASSDPGQGTNEKLFF	TGTGCCAGCAGTGACCCGGGACAGGGGACTAATGAAAAACTGTTTTTT
TRBV18	TRBJ1-5	-	-	CASSRVPRTDNQPQHF	TGTGCCAGCTCACGCGTACCGCGGACAGACAATCAGCCCCAGCATTTT
TRBV12-3/TRBV12-4	TRBJ2-7	-	TRBD1	CASSEGQGGEQYF	TGTGCCAGCAGTGAGGGACAGGGAGGGGAGCAGTACTTC
TRBV5-4	TRBJ1-1	-	-	CASSLMEDTEAFF	TGTGCCAGCAGCCTCATGGAGGATACTGAAGCTTTCTTT
TRBV6-5	TRBJ2-1	-	-	CASSYSSGDNEQFF	TGTGCCAGCAGTTACTCGTCGGGGGACAATGAGCAGTTCTTC
TRBV9	TRBJ2-7	-	TRBD1	CASSMGQGRGYEQYF	TGTGCCAGCAGCATGGGACAGGGCCGTGGCTACGAGCAGTACTTC
TRBV7-9	TRBJ2-5	-	-	CASSLAGGVETQYF	TGTGCCAGCAGCTTAGCGGGGGGAGTCGAGACCCAGTACTTC
TRBV6-5	TRBJ1-5	-	-	CSAGTNQPQHF	TGTTCCGCGGGGACCAATCAGCCCCAGCATTTT
TRBV2	TRBJ1-2	-	-	CASSAERKGGPYGYTF	TGTGCCAGCAGTGCGGAGAGGAAAGGGGGTCCCTATGGCTACACCTTC
TRBV27	TRBJ1-2	-	-	CASSYRAQNYGYTF	TGTGCCAGCAGTTACAGGGCGCAAAACTATGGCTACACCTTC
TRBV9	TRBJ1-1	-	-	CASSVGGTTVRTEAFF	TGTGCCAGCAGCGTAGGAGGGACAACGGTAAGGACTGAAGCTTTCTTT
TRBV7-8	TRBJ1-3	-	-	CASSPPYRDSGNTIYF	TGTGCCAGCAGCCCACCCTACAGGGACTCTGGAAACACCATATATTTT
TRBV20-1	TRBJ2-1	-	-	CSASRLAPYNEQFF	TGCAGTGCTAGTAGGCTAGCGCCATACAATGAGCAGTTCTTC
TRBV3-1/TRBV3-2	TRBJ2-1	-	TRBD1	CASSGTGRANEQFF	TGTGCCAGCTCCGGGACAGGGAGGGCGAATGAGCAGTTCTTC